This T cell receptor (beta chain) is from a study of blood T cell repertoires in COVID-19 (dated by TCRdb to the early 2020s). Some background on the complete study: Collaborator samples came from the United States, Italy and Spain and covered acute and convalescent phases of COVID-19. The prospective study material was composed of cDNA or gDNA derived from T cells, B-cell-depleted T cells, or PBMCs. The dataset comprised deeply sampled blood TCRbeta repertoires from subjects exposed to, actively infected with, or recovered from COVID-19. The repertoires were released in a freely available public database intended as a resource for research on the immune response to SARS-CoV-2. The samples were drawn from the first 160 participants of the ongoing ImmuneRACE study and from 1,254 subjects provided by 6 global collaborators. Sample metadata almost always included a de-identified subject ID, COVID-19 status, age in years and sex. Where HLA class I and class II types were available, the types were taken from metadata supplied by the sample provider, not from assay-based typing. General conclusions and limits of the study: The amount of clinical and demographic metadata varied by source and participant and was provided uncurated.

Details on this clone: The antigen this receptor binds is unknown. No qualities accompany the bases; no much larger clone lies one base away.

Each collaborating institution followed its own protocols to collect whole blood in K2EDTA tubes. For TCRbeta analysis, collaborators shipped samples in one of three forms: frozen whole blood, isolated PBMCs, or DNA extracted from either of those sample types. The immunoSEQ Assay, a bias-controlled multiplex PCR, was used to amplify TCRbeta CDR3 regions from genomic DNA. From the authors' description of their analysis: The number of nucleated cells in each sample was estimated from the amplification of reference gene primers within the assay. To quantify the absolute abundance of each unique TCRbeta CDR3 rearrangement, sequence reads were collapsed and filtered. For each sample, productive Simpson clonality was calculated as the square root of Simpson's diversity index across productive rearrangements. TCRdb retrieved this table from immuneACCESS and kept in-frame rearrangements only. Not all clones are present; in checked studies, unresolved V genes account for under half, and no reason is known for the remainder. The D gene and trimming were derived from the DNA, and the V and J assignments and clone size from that table. For this sample there are about 92,000 clones; approximately 86% appear just once. Over 10% of the sample rests with the top ten.

The germline V gene sets CDR1 to SGHRS and CDR2 to YFSETQ. From cysteine to phenylalanine, the CDR3 is 19 amino acids long. Of the read, only the CDR3 DNA is kept; its 57 bases are in frame from base 1. Relative to germline, V is missing 3 bases and J is missing 1 base, with 11 bases of the junction outside any gene match. The sequenced material came from peripheral blood. Recombination joined TRBV5-1 with TRBJ2-6; TRBD1 aligns with 9 central bases. The sequence came from a human donor in a cohort sampled during active COVID-19. The DNA sequence is TGCGCCAGCAGCTACCCGGCCGGGACAGGGACTTCTGGGGCCAACGTCCTGACTTTC. It encodes CASSYPAGTGTSGANVLTF.